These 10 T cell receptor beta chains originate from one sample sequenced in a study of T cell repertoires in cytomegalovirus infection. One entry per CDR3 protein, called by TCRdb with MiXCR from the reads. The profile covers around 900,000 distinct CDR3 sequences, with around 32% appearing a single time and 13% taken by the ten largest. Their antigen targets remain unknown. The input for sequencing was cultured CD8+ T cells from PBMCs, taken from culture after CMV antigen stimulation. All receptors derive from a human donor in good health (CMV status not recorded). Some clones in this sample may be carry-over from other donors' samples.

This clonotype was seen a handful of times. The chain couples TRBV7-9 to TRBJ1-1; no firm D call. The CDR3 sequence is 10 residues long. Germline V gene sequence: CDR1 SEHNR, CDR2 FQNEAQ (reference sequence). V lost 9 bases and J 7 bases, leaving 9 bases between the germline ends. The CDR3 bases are TGTGCCAGTGAGGGATATGAAGCTTTCTTT. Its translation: CASEGYEAFF.

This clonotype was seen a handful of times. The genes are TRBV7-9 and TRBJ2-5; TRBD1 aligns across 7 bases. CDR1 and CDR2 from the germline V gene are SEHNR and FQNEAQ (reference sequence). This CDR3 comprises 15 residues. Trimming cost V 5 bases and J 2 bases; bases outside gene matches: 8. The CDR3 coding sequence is TGTGCCAGCAGCGGGCCGGGACAGAGACAAGAGACCCAGTACTTC. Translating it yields CASSGPGQRQETQYF.

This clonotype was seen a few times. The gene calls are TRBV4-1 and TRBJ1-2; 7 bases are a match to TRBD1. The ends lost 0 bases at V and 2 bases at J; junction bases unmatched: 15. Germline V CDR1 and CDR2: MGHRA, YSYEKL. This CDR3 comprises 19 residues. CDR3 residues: CASSQDPHGTGEENYGYTF. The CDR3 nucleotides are TGCGCCAGCAGCCAAGACCCCCATGGAACAGGGGAGGAGAACTATGGCTACACCTTC.

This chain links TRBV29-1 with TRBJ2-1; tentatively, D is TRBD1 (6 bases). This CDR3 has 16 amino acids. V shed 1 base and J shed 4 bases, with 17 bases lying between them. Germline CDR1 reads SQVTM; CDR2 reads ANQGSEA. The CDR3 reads CSVEGHRDTAYNEQFF. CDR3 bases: TGCAGCGTTGAAGGGCACCGGGACACCGCGTACAATGAGCAGTTCTTC.

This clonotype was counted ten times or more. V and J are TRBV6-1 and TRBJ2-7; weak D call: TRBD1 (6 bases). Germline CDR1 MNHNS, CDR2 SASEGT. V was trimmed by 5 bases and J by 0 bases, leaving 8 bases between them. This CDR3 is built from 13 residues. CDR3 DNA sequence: TGTGCCAGCAGTCAGGGGATCTCCTACGAGCAGTACGTC. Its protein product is CASSQGISYEQYV.

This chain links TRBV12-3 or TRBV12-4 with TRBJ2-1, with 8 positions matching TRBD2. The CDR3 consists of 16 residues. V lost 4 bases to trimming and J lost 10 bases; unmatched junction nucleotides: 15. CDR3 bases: TGTGCCAGCAGTTCCCCTAGCCGACTAGCGATCTTCGAGCAGTTCTTC. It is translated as CASSSPSRLAIFEQFF.

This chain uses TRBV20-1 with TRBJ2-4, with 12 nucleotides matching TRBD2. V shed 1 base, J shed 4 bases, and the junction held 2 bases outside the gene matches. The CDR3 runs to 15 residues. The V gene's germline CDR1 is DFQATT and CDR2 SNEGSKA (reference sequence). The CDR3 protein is CSARGTSGTKNIQYF. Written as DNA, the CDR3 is TGCAGTGCTAGAGGGACTAGCGGGACGAAAAACATTCAGTACTTC.

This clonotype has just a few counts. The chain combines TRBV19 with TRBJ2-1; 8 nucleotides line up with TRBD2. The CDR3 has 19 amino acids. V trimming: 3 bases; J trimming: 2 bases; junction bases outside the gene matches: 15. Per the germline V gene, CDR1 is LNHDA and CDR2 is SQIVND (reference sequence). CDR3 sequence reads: CASSIQRRGEERPYNEQFF. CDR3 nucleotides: TGTGCCAGTAGTATTCAAAGGCGGGGGGAAGAGAGGCCCTACAATGAGCAGTTCTTC.

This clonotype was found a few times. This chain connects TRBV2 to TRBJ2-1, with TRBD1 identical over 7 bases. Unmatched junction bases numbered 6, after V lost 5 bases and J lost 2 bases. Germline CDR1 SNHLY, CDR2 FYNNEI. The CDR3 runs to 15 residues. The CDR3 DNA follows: TGTGCCAGCAGTCAAGGGGACAGCACCTACAATGAGCAGTTCTTC. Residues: CASSQGDSTYNEQFF.

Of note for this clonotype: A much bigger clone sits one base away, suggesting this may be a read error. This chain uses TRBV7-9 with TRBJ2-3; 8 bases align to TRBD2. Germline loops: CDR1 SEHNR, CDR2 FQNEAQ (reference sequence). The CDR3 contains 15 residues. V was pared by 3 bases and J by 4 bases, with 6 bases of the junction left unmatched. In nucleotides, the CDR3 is TGTGCCAGCAGCTTCTTAGCGGGGAATGCAGATACGCAGTATTTT. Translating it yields CASSFLAGNADTQYF. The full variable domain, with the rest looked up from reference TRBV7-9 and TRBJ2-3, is DTGVSQNPRHKITKRGQNVTFRCDPISEHNRLYWYRQTLGQGPEFLTYFQNEAQLEKSRLLSDRFSAERPKGSFSTLEIQRTEQGDSAMYLCASSFLAGNADTQYFGPGTRLTVL.